This entry is about one T cell receptor beta chain. The source of the sample is a study of blood T cell repertoires in COVID-19. Only in-frame clones appear in the TCRdb table, and some are missing; sequencing was by immunoSEQ multiplex PCR. The sample holds 300,000 to 450,000 clones, 80% to 90% seen once. The CDR3 runs to 13 residues. V lost 6 bases to trimming and J lost 8 bases; unmatched junction nucleotides: 7. Germline CDR1 reads ENHRY; CDR2 reads SYGVKD. Two negative PCRs, clearance, or symptom resolution had been documented for recovered Cohort 3 donors. This chain connects TRBV10-3 to TRBJ1-2; 9 bases align to TRBD1. This receptor was taken from a man between 18 and 29 years old who had recovered from COVID-19. Sequenced input: PBMCs or T cells enriched from blood (not recorded which). The CDR3 bases are TGTGCCATCAGGCTTACAGGGGGCGGCGGCTACACCTTC. Encoded protein: CAIRLTGGGGYTF.